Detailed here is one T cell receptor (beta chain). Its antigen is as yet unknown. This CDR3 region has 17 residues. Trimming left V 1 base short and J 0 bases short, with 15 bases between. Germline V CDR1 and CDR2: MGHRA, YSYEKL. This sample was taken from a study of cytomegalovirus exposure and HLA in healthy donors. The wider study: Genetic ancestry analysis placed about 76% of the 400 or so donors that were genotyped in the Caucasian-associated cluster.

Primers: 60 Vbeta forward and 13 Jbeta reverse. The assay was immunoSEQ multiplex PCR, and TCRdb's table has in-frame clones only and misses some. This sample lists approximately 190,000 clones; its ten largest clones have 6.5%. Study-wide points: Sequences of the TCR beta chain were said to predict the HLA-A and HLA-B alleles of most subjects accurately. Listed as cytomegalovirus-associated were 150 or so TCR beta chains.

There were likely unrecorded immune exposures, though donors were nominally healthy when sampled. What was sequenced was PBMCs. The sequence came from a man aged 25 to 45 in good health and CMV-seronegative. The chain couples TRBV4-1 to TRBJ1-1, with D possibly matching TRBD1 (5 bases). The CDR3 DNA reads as TGCGCCAGCAGCCAAGTAGTTCCCCCGACAGTGAACACTGAAGCTTTCTTT. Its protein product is CASSQVVPPTVNTEAFF.